The entry that follows covers one TCR beta chain sequence. This sample was taken from a study of T cell responses to AZD1222 COVID-19 vaccine. Generated by immunoSEQ multiplex PCR, the TCRdb table keeps only in-frame clones and is missing some. The table lists under 30,000 clones, approximately 92% of them singletons, with 6.5% to 9% in the top ten. CDR3 length: 16 residues. With V trimmed by 5 bases and J by 7 bases, 12 bases remained unmatched. Germline V CDR1 and CDR2: SGHRS, YFSETQ. This chain connects TRBV5-1 to TRBJ2-1; 10 nucleotides align to TRBD2. This clonotype was sampled from an adult who received the AZD1222 COVID-19 vaccine. Sequenced here: peripheral blood, sampled 28 days after the second AZD1222 dose. The CDR3 loop is CASRPSSGRRLNEQFF. In DNA form, the CDR3 reads TGCGCCAGCAGGCCCTCTAGCGGGAGACGACTAAATGAGCAGTTCTTC.